The T cell receptor beta chain under discussion was sequenced for a study of OX40 agonist ivuxolimab in advanced cancers. In the study overall: Ivuxolimab was an agonistic, fully human IgG2 monoclonal antibody directed against OX40 (CD134), a costimulatory receptor. Partial responses were achieved by three dose-escalation patients, of whom one had hepatocellular carcinoma and two had cutaneous melanoma. The dose-escalation cohort was roughly 80% male with a mean age of 60 years, ranging from roughly 23 to 85. Prior anti-PD-1, anti-PD-L1 or anti-CTLA-4 therapy was permitted, and checkpoint inhibitors had been received by about 36% of dose-escalation patients. Peripheral TCRbeta sequencing aimed to test whether ivuxolimab altered TCR sequence diversity and caused clonal T-cell expansion. The paper covers the monotherapy dose-escalation part of the phase I ivuxolimab trial, which included N of about 51 patients. Intravenous ivuxolimab was administered to patients every 2 weeks at six dose levels: 0.01, 0.1, 0.3, 1.5, 3 and 10 mg/kg. Of the 50 to 55 dose-escalation patients, hepatocellular carcinoma was present in roughly 19, melanoma in around 15, renal cell carcinoma in 9 and head and neck cancer in 9. The study at large found these results: At doses of 0.1 to 3.0 mg/kg, clonal expansion of both CD4+ and CD8+ T cells in blood was seen between baseline and week 6. Low levels of normalized T-cell clonal expansion were also shown by some nonresponding patients. After ivuxolimab, more expanded clones were found on average in CD8+ T cells than in CD4+ T cells. In partial responders in the 0.1-3.0 mg/kg groups, normalized peripheral clonal expansion was found to be among the lowest, especially among CD8+ T cells. Which antigens the clonally expanded peripheral T cells were specific for was not determined.

In the germline V gene, CDR1 corresponds to SGHVS and CDR2 to FQNEAQ. The CDR3 measures 16 amino acids from cysteine to phenylalanine. The retained sequence is limited to the CDR3, 48 bases, with the frame set at the first base. To sequence the TCRbeta CDR3 region, genomic DNA was isolated from the sorted cells. TCRbeta CDR3 regions were sequenced using the immunoSEQ Assay. The table comes from immuneACCESS by way of TCRdb, which keeps in-frame sequences with V and J called. Part of the clones is missing from these tables; in studies checked, under half for an unresolved V gene and the rest for unknown reasons. The sample includes 65,000 to 80,000 clones, with about nine tenths observed a single time. The top ten constitute around 0.28% of the sample. Points on this clone: Its antigen has not been determined. A junction boundary mismatches the germline segment, possibly from a read error.

The trial excluded patients who had a history of autoimmune disease or who were on systemic immunosuppression. In every dose cohort, peripheral blood was drawn for TCR sequencing at baseline, cycle 4 day 1, and cycle 7 day 1. The samples were taken from a phase I, first-in-human, multicenter, open-label dose-escalation trial of ivuxolimab. Adults with locally advanced or metastatic melanoma, renal cell carcinoma, hepatocellular carcinoma or head and neck squamous cell carcinoma were enrolled in the trial. Before TCR sequencing, CD4+ T cells and CD8+ T cells were sorted from peripheral blood as separate populations.

The input for sequencing was CD4+ or CD8+ T cells sorted from blood, taken in a trial of the OX40 agonist ivuxolimab. The TCR was taken from an adult with an advanced solid tumor such as melanoma, head and neck, liver or kidney cancer. The rearranged chain carries TRBV7-8 and TRBJ2-7, with TRBD2 identical over 9 junction bases. In nucleotides, the sequence is TGTGCCAGCAGCGGACGGACTAGCGCGACTTCCTTCGAGCAGTACTTC. Translated, it reads CASSGRTSATSFEQYF.